This T cell receptor beta chain was identified during a study of T cell changes during pregnancy in multiple sclerosis. The CDR3 loop spans 15 amino acids. Germline V gene data show CDR1 as LGHNA and CDR2 as YSLEER. V was cut by 1 base and J by 7 bases, with 11 bases left in between. Produced via immunoSEQ multiplex PCR; TCRdb's table is partial and in-frame only. The repertoire holds about 35,000 clones, 85% to 90% seen once, with approximately 3.3% in the top ten. The clonotype originates from a female donor with multiple sclerosis, enrolled in a pregnancy study. The starting material was CD8+ T cells from peripheral blood mononuclear cells, obtained in the third trimester of pregnancy. The rearrangement uses TRBV4-3 and TRBJ1-6; no clear D gene. The CDR3 loop reads CASSQGVEGNSPLHF. The DNA for the CDR3 is TGCGCCAGCAGCCAAGGGGTGGAGGGCAATTCACCCCTCCACTTT.